The following is a T cell receptor beta chain sequence with its context. What it recognizes is unknown. This specimen comes from a study of cytomegalovirus exposure and HLA in healthy donors. PCR used 60 Vbeta primers and 13 Jbeta primers. The repertoire was sequenced with immunoSEQ multiplex PCR; TCRdb's copy has only in-frame clones and lacks some. This sample yields more than 150,000 clones, of which nearly 80% are seen a single time; around 5.9% belongs to the top ten. Study results and limitations: It has been reported that TCR beta sequences accurately predicted the HLA-A and HLA-B alleles of most subjects. Analyses of presence/absence relied on an assumption of roughly uniform sequencing depth across donors.

Germline V gives CDR1 SGHRS, CDR2 YFSETQ. V was clipped by 5 bases and J by 2 bases; unmatched bases: 12. This CDR3 spans 18 amino acids. Sequencing used PBMCs. The chain recombines TRBV5-1 with TRBJ1-6; 8 bases are shared with TRBD1. The clonotype was recovered from a woman aged 25 to 39 in good health and CMV-seropositive. In nucleotides, the CDR3 is TGCGCCAGCAGTCGGACAGGGCAAGAGGGTGCCTATAATTCACCCCTCCACTTT. Protein product: CASSRTGQEGAYNSPLHF. Looking up the rest from reference TRBV5-1 and TRBJ1-6 gives the full variable domain: KAGVTQTPRYLIKTRGQQVTLSCSPISGHRSVSWYQQTPGQGLQFLFEYFSETQRNKGNFPGRFSGRQFSNSRSEMNVSTLELGDSALYLCASSRTGQEGAYNSPLHFGNGTRLTVT.